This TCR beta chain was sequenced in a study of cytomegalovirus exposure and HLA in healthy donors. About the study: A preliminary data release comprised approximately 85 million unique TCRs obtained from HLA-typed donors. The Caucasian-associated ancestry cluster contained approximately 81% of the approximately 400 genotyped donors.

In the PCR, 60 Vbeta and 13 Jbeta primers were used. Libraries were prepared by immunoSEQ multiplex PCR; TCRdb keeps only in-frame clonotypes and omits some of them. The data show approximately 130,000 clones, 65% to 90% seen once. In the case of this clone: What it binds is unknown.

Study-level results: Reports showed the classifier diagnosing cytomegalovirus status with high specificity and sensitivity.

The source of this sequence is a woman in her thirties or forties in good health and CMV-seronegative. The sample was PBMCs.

As DNA, the CDR3 is TGTGCCAGCAGTTACCTGGACAGGGCAAACACTGAAGCTTTCTTT. Protein: CASSYLDRANTEAFF. V and J are TRBV6-5 and TRBJ1-1; TRBD1 matches 8 bases. Germline CDR1 reads MNHEY; CDR2 reads SVGAGI. The length of the CDR3 is 15 residues. V was pared by 2 bases and J by 2 bases, with 4 bases of the junction left unmatched.